This T cell receptor beta chain was sequenced during a study of PD-1 blockade in classical Hodgkin lymphoma (dated by TCRdb to about 2020). Background on the whole study: Nivolumab dosing was 3 mg/kg intravenously every 2 weeks, continuing until either disease progression or unacceptable toxicity. To define a peripheral blood immune signature of response to PD-1 blockade in classical Hodgkin lymphoma, the study combined TCR beta sequencing with CyTOF. Overall study results and their limits: The study was restricted to a single clinical trial cohort, and the causes of repertoire differences, possibly disease activity or prior therapy, were left undefined. Baseline diversity similar to that of newly diagnosed patients was observed in trial patients achieving complete response, whereas significantly lower diversity was observed in partial responders and progressors. Patients starting nivolumab less than 1 year after ASCT had lower diversity and were excluded from later analyses to avoid confounding by immune reconstitution. CD4+ but not CD8+ TCR diversity rose significantly by C4D1 (p=0.0027 vs p=0.16), most apparent in complete responders (p=0.02). Baseline TCR diversity was reported to be lower in newly diagnosed patients than in healthy donors and to be lower still in relapsed/refractory patients.

This clone was detected only once. Its antigen has not been determined. No base quality information exists; no much larger clone differs at one position. The meaning of the sample's time point label: cycle 4 day 1 (C4D1), after five to seven weeks of nivolumab. Every trial patient had relapsed after autologous stem cell transplantation, and cohorts A, B and C differed in prior brentuximab vedotin exposure. The trial cohort was composed of about 53 patients with relapsed/refractory classical Hodgkin lymphoma, for whom complete response, partial response or progressive disease was recorded as best overall response. Single-agent nivolumab was administered to trial patients in the multi-cohort phase II CheckMate 205 trial. Best overall response was determined by an independent review committee according to the 2007 International Working Group response criteria. PBMCs from the trial were collected at three points: immediately before nivolumab initiation (C1D1), and during therapy at cycle 2 day 1 and cycle 4 day 1. Peripheral blood was collected in 8 mL Vacutainer Cell Preparation Tubes, from which PBMCs were isolated by centrifugation and then cryopreserved.

The CDR3 spans 15 residues, from the cysteine through the phenylalanine. The retained sequence is limited to the CDR3, 45 bases, with the frame set at the first base. V is pared back by 1 base and J by 2 bases, with 12 bases lying between the germline termini. The germline V gene (reference sequence) supplies CDR1 LNHDA and CDR2 SQIVND. Genomic DNA was extracted with the Qiagen DNeasy kit from unsorted PBMCs and from negatively selected CD4+ and CD8+ fractions. TCR beta CDR3 regions were amplified by immunoSEQ multiplex PCR using primers annealing to V and J segments. A synthetic immune receptor repertoire was used to minimize amplification bias, and any remaining bias was removed computationally after sequencing. Per the original workflow: Repertoire diversity was quantified as the Shannon entropy index using custom Python scripts. Unsorted, CD4+ and CD8+ repertoires were analyzed separately, except in combined analyses where CD4+ and CD8+ sequences were merged in silico. Clonal expansion was defined as a frequency increase of at least 2-fold after treatment compared with C1D1, and clones undetected at baseline were assigned a pseudocount of 0.5. Singleton clones were defined as clones with 0 or 1 copy at C1D1, and non-singleton clones were defined as clones with 2 or more copies. Clones expanded in unsorted samples were assigned a CD4+, CD8+ or unknown annotation through matching of protein sequences in sorted samples from the same patient. Wilcoxon tests on paired samples were used to test diversity changes from C1D1 to C4D1. What TCRdb holds here is the immuneACCESS table cut down to in-frame rearrangements. Part of the clones is not present; checked against another copy, under half of the missing clones reflect an unresolved V gene, and the others are unexplained. V, J and clone size were drawn from that table, and D and trimming were deduced from the DNA. The sample table contains 20,000 to 25,000 clones; only one count was recorded for about three quarters of them. About 19% of the sample rests with the top ten.

The material was peripheral blood mononuclear cells (PBMCs), obtained before the fourth cycle of nivolumab. The TCR originated in a human donor with classical Hodgkin lymphoma. Recombination joined TRBV19 with TRBJ2-7; a tentative D call is TRBD1 (6 bases match). The base sequence is TGTGCCAGTAGTATAGGGGCAGGGGATCCCTACGAGCAGTACTTC. The encoded protein is CASSIGAGDPYEQYF. Full variable domain (CDR3 extended with the reference TRBV19 and TRBJ2-7 proteins): DGGITQSPKYLFRKEGQNVTLSCEQNLNHDAMYWYRQDPGQGLRLIYYSQIVNDFQKGDIAEGYSVSREKKESFPLTVTSAQKNPTAFYLCASSIGAGDPYEQYFGPGTRLTVT.